The 3 T cell receptor beta chains reported below all come from one sample, sequenced in a study of cytomegalovirus exposure and HLA in healthy donors. 60 Vbeta and 13 Jbeta primers were used in PCR. TCRdb keeps only in-frame clones here, not all; method: immunoSEQ multiplex PCR. Among about 130,000 clones listed, about 78% were seen once. Sequenced sample: PBMCs. The receptors derive from a man younger than 40 in good health and CMV-seronegative.

J is TRBJ2-5 and V is TRBV9; TRBD2 is a possible D gene (7 bases). Germline CDR1 reads SGDLS; CDR2 reads YYNGEE. There are 13 residues in the CDR3. Trimming pared 3 bases from V and 5 bases from J, leaving 11 bases between. This CDR3 is CASSAGGRETQYF. In DNA, the CDR3 is TGTGCCAGCAGCGCGGGGGGCCGGGAGACCCAGTACTTC.

This chain links TRBV10-3 with TRBJ2-5; D possibly corresponds to TRBD1 (7 bases). V was clipped by 0 bases and J by 7 bases, with 9 bases between them. This CDR3 contains 13 residues. Germline assignment: CDR1 ENHRY and CDR2 SYGVKD. CDR3 DNA: TGTGCCATCAGTGAGTCGCAGGGGGGGACCCAGTACTTC. Translating gives CAISESQGGTQYF.

The chain carries TRBV4-1 and TRBJ2-5; 10 bases align to TRBD2. J lost 4 bases, V lost 4 bases, and 12 bases had no gene match. The CDR3 is 17 residues long. CDR1 and CDR2 (germline): MGHRA, YSYEKL. The CDR3 is CASSPTPRTSGPETQYF. CDR3 bases: TGCGCCAGCAGCCCTACTCCTAGGACTAGCGGCCCAGAGACCCAGTACTTC.